Included here is one T cell receptor (beta chain) sequence, with context. Its antigen is still unknown. No quality values exist for individual bases; no much larger clone is one base distant. This entry comes from a study of blood T cell repertoires in COVID-19 (dated by TCRdb to 2018 to 2020). Regarding the complete study: Collaborator samples came from the United States, Italy and Spain and covered acute and convalescent phases of COVID-19. The samples were drawn from two sources: the first 160 participants of the ongoing ImmuneRACE study, and 1,000 to 1,500 subjects contributed by 6 global collaborators. Nearly every sample came with metadata listing a de-identified subject ID, COVID-19 status, age in years and sex. A freely available public database, intended as a resource for researchers studying the immune response to SARS-CoV-2, is where the repertoires were released. The dataset comprised deeply sampled blood TCRbeta repertoires from subjects exposed to, actively infected with, or recovered from COVID-19. The prospective study material was composed of cDNA or gDNA derived from T cells, B-cell-depleted T cells, or PBMCs. Where HLA class I and class II types were available, the types were taken from metadata supplied by the sample provider, not from assay-based typing.

The investigation overall reported the following: The amount of clinical and demographic metadata varied by source and participant and was provided uncurated.

One collaborating source in Seattle enrolled patients while the patients were actively infected and followed the patients over time throughout the course of disease. The collaborating institutions used their own protocols to collect whole blood in K2EDTA tubes. For TCRbeta analysis, collaborator samples were shipped as frozen whole blood, as isolated PBMCs, or as DNA extracted from either sample type. TCRbeta CDR3 regions were amplified from genomic DNA by means of the immunoSEQ Assay, a bias-controlled multiplex PCR. In the authors' own workflow: Within the assay, amplification of reference gene primers was used to estimate how many nucleated cells each sample contained. Sequence reads were collapsed and filtered to measure the absolute abundance of every unique TCRbeta CDR3 rearrangement. Productive Simpson clonality was computed per sample as the square root of Simpson's diversity index over productive rearrangements. This immuneACCESS table, as held by TCRdb, lists in-frame sequences with V and J called but not all clones. Of the missing ones, under half trace to an unresolved V gene in checked studies; the others have no known cause. V and J calls and clone size follow that table, whereas D and trimming were derived from the DNA. The sample table records about 480,000 clones; nearly 90% of these occur just once. The ten top clones hold approximately 0.9% of the sample.

V is shortened by 0 bases, J by 6 bases, and the region joining them spans 15 bases. The germline V gene (reference sequence) provides CDR1 MNHEY and CDR2 SMNVEV. The CDR3 sequence holds 16 residues, the cysteine and phenylalanine included. CDR3 DNA is the only sequence kept; it has 48 bases, read in frame from the first base. The chain couples TRBV27 to TRBJ2-1, with no D gene named confidently. The sample was peripheral blood. The sequence was collected from a man aged 18 to 29 with COVID-19, enrolled during active disease. The sequenced DNA: TGTGCCAGCAGTTTATCGCAGGTTTCTTCCCTCAATGAGCAGTTCTTC. It translates as CASSLSQVSSLNEQFF.